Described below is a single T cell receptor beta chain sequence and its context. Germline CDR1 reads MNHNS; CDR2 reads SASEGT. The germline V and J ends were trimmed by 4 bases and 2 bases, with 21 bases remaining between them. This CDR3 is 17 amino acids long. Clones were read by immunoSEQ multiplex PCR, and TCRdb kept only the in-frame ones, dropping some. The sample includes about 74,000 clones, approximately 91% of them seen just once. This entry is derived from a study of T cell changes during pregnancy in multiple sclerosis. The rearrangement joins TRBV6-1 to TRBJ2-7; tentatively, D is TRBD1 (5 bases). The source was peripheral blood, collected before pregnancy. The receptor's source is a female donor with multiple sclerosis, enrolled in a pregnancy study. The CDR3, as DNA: TGTGCCAGCAGTGCCAGAGGAACGTTCAGGGTCACCTACGAGCAGTACTTC. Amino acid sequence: CASSARGTFRVTYEQYF.